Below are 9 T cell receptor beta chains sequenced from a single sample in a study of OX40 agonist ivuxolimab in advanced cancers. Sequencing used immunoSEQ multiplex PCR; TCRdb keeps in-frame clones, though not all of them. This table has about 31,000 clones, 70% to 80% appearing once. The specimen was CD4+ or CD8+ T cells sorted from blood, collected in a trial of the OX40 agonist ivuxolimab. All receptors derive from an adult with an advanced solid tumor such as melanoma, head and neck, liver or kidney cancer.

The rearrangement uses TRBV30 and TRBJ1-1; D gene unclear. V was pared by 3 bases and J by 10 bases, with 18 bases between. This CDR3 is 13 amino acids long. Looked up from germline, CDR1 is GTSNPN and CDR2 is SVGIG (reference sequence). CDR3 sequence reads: CAWRSERERRAFF. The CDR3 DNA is TGTGCCTGGAGGAGTGAAAGGGAGAGACGAGCTTTCTTT.

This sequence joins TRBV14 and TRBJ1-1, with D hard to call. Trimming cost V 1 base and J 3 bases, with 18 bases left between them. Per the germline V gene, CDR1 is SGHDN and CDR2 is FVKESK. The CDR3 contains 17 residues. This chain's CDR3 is CASSQGGIFKPDTEAFF. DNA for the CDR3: TGTGCCAGCAGCCAAGGTGGCATCTTTAAACCAGACACTGAAGCTTTCTTT. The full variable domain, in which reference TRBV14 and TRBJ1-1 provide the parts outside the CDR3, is EAGVTQFPSHSVIEKGQTVTLRCDPISGHDNLYWYRRVMGKEIKFLLHFVKESKQDESGMPNNRFLAERTGGTYSTLKVQPAELEDSGVYFCASSQGGIFKPDTEAFFGQGTRLTVV.

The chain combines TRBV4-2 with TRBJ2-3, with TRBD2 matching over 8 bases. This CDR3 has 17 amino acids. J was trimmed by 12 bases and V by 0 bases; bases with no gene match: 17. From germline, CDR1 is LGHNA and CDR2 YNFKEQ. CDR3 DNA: TGTGCCAGCAGCCAAGATCCCGGGGGGGAGCTAAGGGTATTTCAGTATTTT. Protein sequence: CASSQDPGGELRVFQYF.

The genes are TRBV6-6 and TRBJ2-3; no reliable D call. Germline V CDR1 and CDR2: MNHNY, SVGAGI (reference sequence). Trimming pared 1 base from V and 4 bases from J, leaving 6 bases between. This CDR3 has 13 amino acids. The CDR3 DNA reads TGTGCCAGCAGTTACTTCTCGGCAGATACGCAGTATTTT. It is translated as CASSYFSADTQYF.

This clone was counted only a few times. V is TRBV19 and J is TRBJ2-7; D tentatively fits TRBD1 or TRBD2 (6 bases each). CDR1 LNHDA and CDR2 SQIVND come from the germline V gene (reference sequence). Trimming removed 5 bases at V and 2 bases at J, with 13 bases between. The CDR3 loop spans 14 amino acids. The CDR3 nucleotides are TGTGCCAGTAGTCCCCCAAGGGGGGCCTACGAGCAGTACTTC. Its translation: CASSPPRGAYEQYF.

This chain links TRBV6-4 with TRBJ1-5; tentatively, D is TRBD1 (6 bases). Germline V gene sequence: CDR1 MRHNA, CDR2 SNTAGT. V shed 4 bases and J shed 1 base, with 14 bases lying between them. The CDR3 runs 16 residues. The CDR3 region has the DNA TGTGCCAGCAGTGTATATACAGGGTCCAGCAATCAGCCCCAGCATTTT. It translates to CASSVYTGSSNQPQHF.

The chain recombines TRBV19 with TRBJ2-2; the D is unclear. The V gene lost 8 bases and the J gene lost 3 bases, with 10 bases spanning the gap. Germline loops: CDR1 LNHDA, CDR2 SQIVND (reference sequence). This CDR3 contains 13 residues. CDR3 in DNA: TGTGCCAGTGACGACACAGACACCGGGGAGCTGTTTTTT. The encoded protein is CASDDTDTGELFF.

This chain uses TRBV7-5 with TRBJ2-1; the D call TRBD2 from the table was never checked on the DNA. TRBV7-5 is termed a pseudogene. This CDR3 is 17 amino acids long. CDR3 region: CVRSGPGLASRSNEQFF. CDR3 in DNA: TGTGTCAGAAGCGGCCCGGGACTAGCGTCGAGGTCCAATGAGCAGTTCTTC.

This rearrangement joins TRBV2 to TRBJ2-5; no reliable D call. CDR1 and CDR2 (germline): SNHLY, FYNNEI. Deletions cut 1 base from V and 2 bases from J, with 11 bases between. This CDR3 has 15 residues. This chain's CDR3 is CASSEGTVVQETQYF. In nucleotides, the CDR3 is TGTGCCAGCAGTGAAGGAACAGTAGTACAAGAGACCCAGTACTTC.